The 5 T cell receptor beta chains reported below all come from one sample, sequenced in a study of cytomegalovirus exposure and HLA in healthy donors. PCR employed 60 Vbeta and 13 Jbeta primers. Profiled with immunoSEQ multiplex PCR; TCRdb holds only in-frame clones, not every one. In the table there are roughly 120,000 clones, 84% of which are singletons. Sequenced input: PBMCs. The receptors stem from a woman aged 18-35 years in good health and CMV-seropositive.

This chain connects TRBV7-9 to TRBJ2-5; a weak D match, TRBD2 (6 bases). The CDR3 has 15 amino acids. CDR1 and CDR2 (germline): SEHNR, FQNEAQ (reference sequence). The V end was cut by 5 bases, the J end by 7 bases, with 20 bases between. The CDR3 loop is CASSDPRGLPRTQYF. For the CDR3, the DNA is TGTGCCAGCAGCGACCCGAGGGGACTCCCAAGGACCCAGTACTTC.

This clone showed up just once. This chain joins TRBV5-5 and TRBJ2-7; D is possibly TRBD2 (5 bases). CDR1 is SGHKS and CDR2 is YYEKEE in the germline V gene (reference sequence). This CDR3 has 14 amino acids. Trimming removed 4 bases at V and 6 bases at J, with 17 bases between. CDR3 region: CASSLTWGAGEQYF. The CDR3 DNA reads as TGTGCCAGCAGCCTGACGTGGGGAGCAGGCGAGCAGTACTTC.

This clone was found once. The chain joins TRBV30 to TRBJ2-2; 8 bases map to TRBD1. The germline CDR1 and CDR2 sequences are GTSNPN and SVGIG (reference sequence). This CDR3 comprises 16 residues. V shed 0 bases, J shed 2 bases, and the junction held 5 bases outside the gene matches. CDR3 amino acids: CAWSVGTGPNTGELFF. CDR3 DNA sequence: TGTGCCTGGAGTGTAGGGACAGGACCTAACACCGGGGAGCTGTTTTTT. Looking up the rest from reference TRBV30 and TRBJ2-2 gives the full variable domain: SQTIHQWPATLVQPVGSPLSLECTVEGTSNPNLYWYRQAAGRGLQLLFYSVGIGQISSEVPQNLSASRPQDRQFILSSKKLLLSDSGFYLCAWSVGTGPNTGELFFGEGSRLTVL.

V usage is TRBV5-1 and J usage is TRBJ1-2, with D perhaps matching TRBD1 (5 bases). The CDR3 has 12 residues. V was pared by 4 bases and J by 8 bases, with 12 bases between. Germline values: CDR1 SGHRS, CDR2 YFSETQ. CDR3 bases: TGCGCCAGCAGCACGGACACCGGCGGCTACACCTTC. This translates into CASSTDTGGYTF. The full variable domain, in which reference TRBV5-1 and TRBJ1-2 provide the parts outside the CDR3, is KAGVTQTPRYLIKTRGQQVTLSCSPISGHRSVSWYQQTPGQGLQFLFEYFSETQRNKGNFPGRFSGRQFSNSRSEMNVSTLELGDSALYLCASSTDTGGYTFGSGTRLTVV.

The J gene is TRBJ2-7, the V gene TRBV5-5; TRBD1 matches at 7 bases. This CDR3 region has 13 residues. V shed 5 bases, J shed 5 bases, and the junction held 7 bases outside the gene matches. The V gene's germline CDR1 is SGHKS and CDR2 YYEKEE (reference sequence). CDR3 region: CASRVTGSDEQYF. In DNA, the CDR3 is TGTGCCAGCAGGGTGACAGGGTCTGACGAGCAGTACTTC.